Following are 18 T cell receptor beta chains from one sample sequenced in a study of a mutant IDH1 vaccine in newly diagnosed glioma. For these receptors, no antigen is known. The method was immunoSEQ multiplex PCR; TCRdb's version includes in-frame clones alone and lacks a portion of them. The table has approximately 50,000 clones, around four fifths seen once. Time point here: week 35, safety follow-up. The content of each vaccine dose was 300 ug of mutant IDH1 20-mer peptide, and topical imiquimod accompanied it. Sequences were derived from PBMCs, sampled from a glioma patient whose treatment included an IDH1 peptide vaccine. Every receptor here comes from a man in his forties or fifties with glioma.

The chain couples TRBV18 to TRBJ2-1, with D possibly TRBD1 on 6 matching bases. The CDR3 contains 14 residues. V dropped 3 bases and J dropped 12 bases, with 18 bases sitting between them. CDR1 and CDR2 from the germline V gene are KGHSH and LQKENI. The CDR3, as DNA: TGTGCCAGCTCACCGCCTACGACAGGAGGATGGCAGTTCTTC. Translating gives CASSPPTTGGWQFF.

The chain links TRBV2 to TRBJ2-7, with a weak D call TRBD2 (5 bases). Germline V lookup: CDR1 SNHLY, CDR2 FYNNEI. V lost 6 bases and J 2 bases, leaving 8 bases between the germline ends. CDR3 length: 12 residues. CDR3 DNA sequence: TGTGCCAGCAGAGCGGAGACCTACGAGCAGTACTTC. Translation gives CASRAETYEQYF.

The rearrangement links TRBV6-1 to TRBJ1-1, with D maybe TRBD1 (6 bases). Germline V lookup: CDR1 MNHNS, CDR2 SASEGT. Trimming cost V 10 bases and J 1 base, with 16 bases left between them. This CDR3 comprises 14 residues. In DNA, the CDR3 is TGTGCCATTTTCCTAGGGGGGTCGAACACTGAAGCTTTCTTT. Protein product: CAIFLGGSNTEAFF.

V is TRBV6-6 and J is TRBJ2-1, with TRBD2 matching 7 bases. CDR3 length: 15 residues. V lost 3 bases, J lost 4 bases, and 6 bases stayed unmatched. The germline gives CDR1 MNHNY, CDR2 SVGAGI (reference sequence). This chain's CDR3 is CASSYEAGLYNEQFF. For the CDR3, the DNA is TGTGCCAGCAGTTATGAAGCGGGATTGTACAATGAGCAGTTCTTC.

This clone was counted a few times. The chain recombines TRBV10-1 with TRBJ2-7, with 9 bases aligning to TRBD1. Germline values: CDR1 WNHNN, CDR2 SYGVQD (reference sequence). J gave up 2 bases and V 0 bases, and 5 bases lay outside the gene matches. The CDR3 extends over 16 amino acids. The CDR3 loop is CASSESGTGNPYEQYF. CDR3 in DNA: TGCGCCAGCAGTGAGTCAGGGACAGGGAATCCCTACGAGCAGTACTTC.

The DNA for the CDR3 is TGTGCCAGCAGTGACCAGACAGGCACAGATACGCAGTATTTT. This translates into CASSDQTGTDTQYF. The chain is built from TRBV6-1 and TRBJ2-3; D may be TRBD1 (5 bases). With 3 bases removed from V and 1 base from J, the gap between germline ends came to 8 bases. Looked up from germline, CDR1 is MNHNS and CDR2 is SASEGT. The CDR3 is 14 amino acids.

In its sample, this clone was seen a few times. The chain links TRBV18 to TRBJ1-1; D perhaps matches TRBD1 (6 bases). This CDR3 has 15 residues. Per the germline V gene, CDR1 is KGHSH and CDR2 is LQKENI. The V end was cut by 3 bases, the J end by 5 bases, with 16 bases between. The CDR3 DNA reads TGTGCCAGCTCACCCAGGGGAGGGGAGCAAACTGAAGCTTTCTTT. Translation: CASSPRGGEQTEAFF.

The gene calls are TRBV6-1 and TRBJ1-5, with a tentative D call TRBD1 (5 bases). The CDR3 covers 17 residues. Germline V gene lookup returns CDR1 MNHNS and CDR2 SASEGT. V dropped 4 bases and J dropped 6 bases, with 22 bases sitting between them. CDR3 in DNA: TGTGCCAGCAGTGGGGAGGGAGGGACCCGATGGGGTCAGCCCCAGCATTTT. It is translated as CASSGEGGTRWGQPQHF.

The CDR3 DNA is TGCGCCAGCAGAAGGGACGGGAACACCGGGGAGCTGTTTTTT. Amino acids: CASRRDGNTGELFF. The chain employs TRBV5-1 and TRBJ2-2; either TRBD1 or TRBD2 may supply D (5 bases each). The CDR3 loop spans 14 amino acids. Germline V gives CDR1 SGHRS, CDR2 YFSETQ. The V end was cut by 5 bases, the J end by 1 base, with 9 bases between.

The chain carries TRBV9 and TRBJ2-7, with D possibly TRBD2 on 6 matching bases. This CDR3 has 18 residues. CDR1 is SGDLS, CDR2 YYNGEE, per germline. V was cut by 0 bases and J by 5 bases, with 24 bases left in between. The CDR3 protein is CASSVDGGNPIRYDEQYF. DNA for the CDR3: TGTGCCAGCAGCGTAGATGGAGGGAACCCCATCCGCTATGACGAGCAGTACTTC.

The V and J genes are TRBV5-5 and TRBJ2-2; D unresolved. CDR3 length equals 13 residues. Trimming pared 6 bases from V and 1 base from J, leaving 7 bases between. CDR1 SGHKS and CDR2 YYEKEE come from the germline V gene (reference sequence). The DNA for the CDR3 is TGTGCCAGCACCCCGGAGAACACCGGGGAGCTGTTTTTT. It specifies CASTPENTGELFF.

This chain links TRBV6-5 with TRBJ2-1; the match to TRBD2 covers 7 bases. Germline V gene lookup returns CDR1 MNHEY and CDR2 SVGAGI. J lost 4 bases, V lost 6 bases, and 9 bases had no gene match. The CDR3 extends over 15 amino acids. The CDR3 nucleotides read TGTGCCAGCAGCCCCGGGGAGGGAGGGTACAATGAGCAGTTCTTC. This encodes CASSPGEGGYNEQFF.

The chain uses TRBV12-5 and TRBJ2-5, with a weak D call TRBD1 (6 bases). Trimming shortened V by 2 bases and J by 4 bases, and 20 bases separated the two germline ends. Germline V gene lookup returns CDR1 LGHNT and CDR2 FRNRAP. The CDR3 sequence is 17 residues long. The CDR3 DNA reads TGTGCTAGTGGTTTGCCCGGTCACAGGGCCGACAGAGAGACCCAGTACTTC. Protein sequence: CASGLPGHRADRETQYF.

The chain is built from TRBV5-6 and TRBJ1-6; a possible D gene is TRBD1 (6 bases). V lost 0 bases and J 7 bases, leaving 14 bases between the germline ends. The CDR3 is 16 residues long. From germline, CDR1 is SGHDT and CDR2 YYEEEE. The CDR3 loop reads CASSLGQVRSNSPLHF. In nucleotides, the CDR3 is TGTGCCAGCAGCTTGGGACAGGTACGATCGAATTCACCCCTCCACTTT.

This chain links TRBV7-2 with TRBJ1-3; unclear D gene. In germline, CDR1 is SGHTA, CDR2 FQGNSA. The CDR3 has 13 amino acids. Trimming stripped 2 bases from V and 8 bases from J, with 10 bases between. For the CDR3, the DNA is TGTGCCAGCAGCTTAACGTCAGGTGACACCATATATTTT. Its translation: CASSLTSGDTIYF.

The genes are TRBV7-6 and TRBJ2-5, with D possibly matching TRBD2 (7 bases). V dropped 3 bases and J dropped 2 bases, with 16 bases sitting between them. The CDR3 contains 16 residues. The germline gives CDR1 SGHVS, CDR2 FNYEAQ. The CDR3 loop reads CASSFLGSGTQETQYF. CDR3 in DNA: TGTGCCAGCAGCTTTCTGGGCAGCGGGACACAAGAGACCCAGTACTTC.

DNA for the CDR3: TGCGCCAGCAGTGAGTCCGGCACCGGGGAGCTGTTTTTT. Translation gives CASSESGTGELFF. The chain joins TRBV10-2 to TRBJ2-2; D is uncertain. Trimming stripped 0 bases from V and 4 bases from J, with 3 bases between. The CDR3 is 13 amino acids. From germline, CDR1 is WSHSY and CDR2 SAAADI.

This chain's CDR3 is CASSLGGDTQYF. CDR3 DNA sequence: TGCGCCAGCAGCTTGGGGGGCGATACGCAGTATTTT. The chain is built from TRBV5-1 and TRBJ2-3; D possibly corresponds to TRBD1 (5 bases). Trimming stripped 0 bases from V and 6 bases from J, with 5 bases between. CDR3 length: 12 residues. CDR1 and CDR2 from the germline V gene are SGHRS and YFSETQ.